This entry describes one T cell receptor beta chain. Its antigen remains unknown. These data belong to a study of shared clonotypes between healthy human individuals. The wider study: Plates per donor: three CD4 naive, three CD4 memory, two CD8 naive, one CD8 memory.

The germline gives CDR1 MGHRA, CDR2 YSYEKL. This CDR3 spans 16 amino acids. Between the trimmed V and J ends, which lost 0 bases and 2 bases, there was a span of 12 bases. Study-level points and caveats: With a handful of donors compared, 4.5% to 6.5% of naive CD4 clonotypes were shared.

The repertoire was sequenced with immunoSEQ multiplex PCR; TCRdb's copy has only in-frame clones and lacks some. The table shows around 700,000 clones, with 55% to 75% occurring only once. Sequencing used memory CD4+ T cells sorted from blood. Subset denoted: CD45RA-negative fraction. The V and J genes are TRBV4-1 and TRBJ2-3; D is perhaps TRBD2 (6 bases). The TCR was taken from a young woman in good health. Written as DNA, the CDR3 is TGCGCCAGCAGCCAAGAGACCCGGGACTCCACAGATACGCAGTATTTT. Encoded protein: CASSQETRDSTDTQYF.